A selection of T cell receptor beta chains follows, all from one sample in a study of PD-L1 blockade in urothelial cancer. Here immunoSEQ multiplex PCR was the method, and the copy in TCRdb shows in-frame clones only, minus some. The data hold roughly 130,000 clones, with about four fifths observed a single time. Sequencing used PBMCs, obtained around atezolizumab (anti-PD-L1) treatment. Every receptor here comes from a man aged 50-59 years with urothelial cancer. Each CDR3 is given without its conserved first and last residue.

V: TRBV28
CDR3: ASSFGLEGLAYEQY

V: TRBV19
CDR3: ASSTKPGQSYEQY

V: TRBV7-8
CDR3: ASSSTTVAYEQY

V: TRBV7-9
CDR3: ASNEGENEQF

V: TRBV5-1
CDR3: ASSLAPAGGPNEQF

V: TRBV18
CDR3: ASSPQGQSSGANVLT

V: TRBV2
CDR3: ASSTRQATHNEQF

V: TRBV5-1
CDR3: ASSLVASGNHGELF

V: TRBV10-3
CDR3: AISDLGQGARLKGYT

V: TRBV27
CDR3: ASRTGHLSPLH

V: TRBV5-4
CDR3: ASSSGTGEQYGGYT

V: TRBV6-1
CDR3: ATFEGGAVNYGYT

V: TRBV30
CDR3: ATQTGGFTEAF

V: TRBV6-6
CDR3: ASSSIQGVQPQH

V: TRBV4-1
CDR3: ASSQDQGGGGPGYT